The sample holds many counts of the clone carrying this T cell receptor (beta chain). The target antigen is unknown. The data were obtained in a study of T cell repertoires in cytomegalovirus infection. Overall study: The authors relied on CMV epitopes, both recently identified HLA-C-restricted and well-studied HLA-B-restricted. CMV infection and matching HLA type were both indicated by public TCR beta signatures.

Study-level findings and limits: It was HLA-C-restricted CMV-specific TCR beta clonotypes that dominated the response ex vivo.

TCRdb called the reads again in MiXCR, with one record for every CDR3 protein. Of about 500,000 distinct CDR3 sequences listed, 30% to 40% are singletons. This CDR3 is 16 amino acids long. CDR1 is SGHTA, CDR2 FQGNSA, per germline. V gave up 0 bases and J gave up 4 bases, with 15 bases separating them. The clonotype originates from a human donor in good health (CMV status not recorded). Some clones in this sample may be carry-over from other donors' samples. This rearrangement joins TRBV7-2 to TRBJ1-2; D is possibly TRBD1 (6 bases). The specimen was cultured PBMCs, collected from culture after CMV antigen stimulation. CDR3 bases: TGTGCCAGCAGCTTAGCTCAACAGGGTTTGGGCTATGGCTACACCTTC. Encoded protein: CASSLAQQGLGYGYTF.